This T cell receptor (beta chain) was identified in a study of T cells in Graves' hyperthyroidism and ophthalmopathy. V gave up 3 bases and J gave up 4 bases, with 9 bases separating them. CDR1 is SQVTM, CDR2 ANQGSEA, per germline. The CDR3 runs to 12 residues. Concerning this clonotype: Its antigen is unknown.

RNA transcripts were the template for amplifying TCR beta CDR3 regions. The HTBI primer set served for first-round RT-PCR of the TCR CDR3. TCRdb fed the multiplex PCR reads into MiXCR, producing one record per CDR3 protein. The sample shows about 600,000 distinct CDR3 sequences, approximately 15% of them seen only once. Study results and limitations: In the blood, most expanded thyroid clonotypes above 0.001 appeared as well. Ophthalmopathy, which appeared later, was predicted by the model a median about 6 months before onset.

Sample: blood. The rearrangement uses TRBV29-1 and TRBJ1-2; possibly TRBD1 for D (6 bases). The sequence was obtained from a woman aged 40 to 50 with Graves' ophthalmopathy. The CDR3 DNA reads TGCAGCGTTGACGCAGGGGCCTATGGCTACACCTTC. Protein sequence: CSVDAGAYGYTF.